This TCR beta chain was profiled in a study of CD8+CD57+ T cells in acquired aplastic anemia. Study summary: Sorted cells (CD4+ and CD8+) yielded DNA amounts that averaged approximately 2.9 ug.

Both TCR beta VDJ combination and CDR3 sequence profiling were carried out. Genomic DNA was the template for this profiling. TCRdb analysed the reads with MiXCR anew, one entry per CDR3 protein. The sample shows 200,000 to 250,000 distinct CDR3 sequences, less than 75% of them seen only once. Sequencing involved patients with CD8+CD57+ cell expansion previously shown by flow cytometry. Patients were treatment-naive when blood was sampled. Germline CDR1 SEHNR, CDR2 FQNEAQ (reference sequence). Unmatched junction bases numbered 5, after V lost 5 bases and J lost 2 bases. The CDR3 spans 15 residues. This clonotype appeared a few times. Antigen: not known. Notes on the study in general: The study identified roughly 29 CD8+ CDR3 sequences shared by patients and controls. Levels of CD8+ Simpson's diversity were not significantly distinct in patients versus controls.

Sequenced sample: sorted CD4+, CD8+, or CD8+CD57+ T cells (not recorded which) from PBMCs. The chain recombines TRBV7-9 with TRBJ2-7, with 11 bases matching TRBD2. This TCR was recovered from a human donor with aplastic anemia. The CDR3 region has the DNA TGTGCCAGCAGCCCGGGGACTAGCGGAACCTACGAGCAGTACTTC. This encodes CASSPGTSGTYEQYF.